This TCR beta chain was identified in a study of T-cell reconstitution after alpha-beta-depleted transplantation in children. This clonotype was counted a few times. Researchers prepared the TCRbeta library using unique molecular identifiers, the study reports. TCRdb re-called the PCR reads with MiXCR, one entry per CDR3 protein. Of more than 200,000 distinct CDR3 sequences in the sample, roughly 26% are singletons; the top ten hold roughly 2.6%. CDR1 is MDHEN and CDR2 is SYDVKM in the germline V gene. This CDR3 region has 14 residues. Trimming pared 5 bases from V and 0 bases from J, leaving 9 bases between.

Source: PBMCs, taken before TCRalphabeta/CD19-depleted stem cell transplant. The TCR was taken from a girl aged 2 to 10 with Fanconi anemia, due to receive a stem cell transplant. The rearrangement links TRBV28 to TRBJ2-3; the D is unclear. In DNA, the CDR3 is TGTGCCAGCAGTGGGCCGACTAGCACAGATACGCAGTATTTT. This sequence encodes CASSGPTSTDTQYF.